This paragraph reports one T cell receptor (beta chain). Its target is unknown. Described treatment: approximately nine-day PBMC culture with coronavirus spike peptide pools or control peptides (ViraFEST assay). Cultures of PBMCs, around 2 million per well, were set up with around 10 IU/ml IL-2 and around 9.8 ug/ml peptide pools. The assay that was used to sequence DNA from cultured CD4+ T cells was the Oncomine TCR Beta short-read assay. TCRdb reanalysed the PCR reads using MiXCR and keeps one entry per CDR3 protein. The sample has 9,500 to 13,000 distinct CDR3 sequences, about 41% seen once. The sample originates from a study of vaccination and CD4 T cells after COVID-19. Study-wide background: Spike peptides, overlapping and drawn from SARS-CoV-2, HCoV-NL63, HCoV-OC43 and HCoV-229E, were used to stimulate cells. Study-level results: Early timepoints after natural infection were not analyzed in these convalescent patients.

The CDR3 totals 11 residues. V dropped 8 bases and J dropped 8 bases, with 10 bases sitting between them. The germline V gene has CDR1 MNHNS and CDR2 SASEGT. This specimen was CD4+ T cells from blood, cultured in vitro, taken after SARS-CoV-2 vaccination. This chain joins TRBV6-1 and TRBJ2-1; D call uncertain. The TCR sequence derives from a human donor who had recovered from COVID-19. CDR3 DNA: TGTGCCAGCGGCCTTTGGTATGAGCAGTTCTTC. Its translation: CASGLWYEQFF.